This note documents a single TCR beta chain sequence. No antigen is known for it. The sample originates from a study of shared clonotypes between healthy human individuals. Findings of the study overall: Owing to a small donor count, the genetic and exposure-history diversity represented was limited.

The CDR3 length is 17 residues. J gave up 9 bases and V 0 bases, and 7 bases lay outside the gene matches. Germline V gene data show CDR1 as MNHNS and CDR2 as SASEGT. The method was immunoSEQ multiplex PCR; TCRdb's version includes in-frame clones alone and lacks a portion of them. The data hold approximately 1,500,000 clones, with approximately 96% observed a single time. This clonotype originated in a young man in good health. The material sequenced was naive CD4+ T cells sorted from blood. Documented subset: CD45RA+ positively selected. This sequence joins TRBV6-1 and TRBJ2-1, with 14 positions matching TRBD2. As DNA, the CDR3 is TGTGCCAGCAGTGAAGCGGGACTAGCGGGAGCAGAGGGTGAGCAGTTCTTC. Amino acid sequence: CASSEAGLAGAEGEQFF.